Listed below are T cell receptor beta chains from one sample, sequenced in a study of blood T cell repertoires in COVID-19. Assay used: immunoSEQ multiplex PCR; TCRdb lists only in-frame clones, some missing. The sample lists 150,000 to 200,000 clones, approximately 78% occurring once. The specimen sequenced was peripheral blood. These receptors were taken from an elderly woman with COVID-19, enrolled during active disease. CDR3s include the opening cysteine and the closing phenylalanine or tryptophan. The D gene is left open where the match is weak. The size entry is marked missing in some rows and otherwise reads once, few, many or a size class.

TRBJ1-1 | . | . | 13 | TRBV5-4 | CASSLDSNTEAFF | TGTGCCAGCAGCCTCGACAGTAACACTGAAGCTTTCTTT
TRBJ2-7 | . | . | 13 | TRBV6-5 | CASRAGISYEQYF | TGTGCCAGCAGGGCGGGCATCTCCTACGAGCAGTACTTC
TRBJ1-5 | . | . | 13 | TRBV25-1 | CASSEAINQPQHF | TGTGCCAGCAGTGAAGCGATAAATCAGCCCCAGCATTTT
TRBJ2-1 | . | . | 15 | TRBV7-9 | CASSLWGGPDNEQFF | TGTGCCAGCAGCTTGTGGGGGGGCCCAGACAATGAGCAGTTCTTC
TRBJ2-1 | TRBD2 | . | 14 | TRBV6-4 | CASRRAAGGHEQFF | TGTGCCAGCCGCCGGGCAGCGGGGGGTCATGAGCAGTTCTTC
TRBJ2-7 | . | . | 16 | TRBV7-9 | CASSPSGGTEYYEQYF | TGTGCCAGCAGCCCCTCGGGCGGGACAGAGTACTACGAGCAGTACTTC
TRBJ2-7 | TRBD2 | . | 15 | TRBV5-5 | CASSLQAGDGNEQYF | TGTGCCAGCAGCTTGCAAGCGGGGGATGGCAACGAGCAGTACTTC
TRBJ2-1 | . | once | 14 | TRBV7-3 | CASSLTRTVNEQFF | TGTGCCAGCAGCTTAACTAGGACAGTCAATGAGCAGTTCTTC
TRBJ1-5 | . | . | 14 | TRBV6-5 | CASSRRTDDQPQHF | TGTGCCAGCAGTCGAAGGACAGACGATCAGCCCCAGCATTTT
TRBJ1-1 | . | . | 14 | TRBV21-1 | CASSRTGPNTEAFF | TGTGCCAGCAGCCGGACAGGACCTAACACTGAAGCTTTCTTT
TRBJ1-1 | TRBD1 | . | 14 | TRBV6-6 | CASRGTGGGTEAFF | TGTGCCAGCAGAGGGACAGGGGGCGGGACTGAAGCTTTCTTT
TRBJ1-1 | . | . | 15 | TRBV27 | CASSLSPSGATEAFF | TGTGCCAGCAGTTTATCTCCCAGCGGCGCCACTGAAGCTTTCTTT
TRBJ2-7 | . | . | 14 | TRBV3-1/TRBV3-2 | CASSQGYRDYEQYF | TGTGCCAGCAGCCAAGGGTACAGGGACTACGAGCAGTACTTC
TRBJ2-2 | . | . | 13 | TRBV6-5 | CASTRGTGGELFF | TGTGCCAGCACCAGGGGAACGGGCGGGGAGCTGTTTTTT
TRBJ2-1 | . | once | 18 | TRBV27 | CASSKRQGVGGKYNEQFF | TGTGCCAGCAGTAAACGACAGGGAGTCGGCGGGAAATACAATGAGCAGTTCTTC
TRBJ1-2 | . | few | 13 | TRBV15 | CATSRQGYYGYTF | TGTGCCACCAGCAGGCAGGGTTACTATGGCTACACCTTC
TRBJ2-6 | . | . | 16 | TRBV28 | CASRHSLSSGANVLTF | TGTGCCAGCCGACATAGTTTAAGCTCTGGGGCCAACGTCCTGACTTTC
TRBJ1-1 | . | . | 14 | TRBV27 | CASSEPGWDSEAFF | TGTGCCAGCAGTGAACCCGGCTGGGACTCTGAAGCTTTCTTT
TRBJ2-1 | TRBD2 | few | 17 | TRBV5-4 | CASSTRTSGRGYNEQFF | TGTGCCAGCAGCACCAGGACTAGCGGGAGGGGCTACAATGAGCAGTTCTTC
TRBJ2-5 | TRBD1 | . | 15 | TRBV19 | CASSMGTGARETQYF | TGTGCCAGTAGTATGGGGACAGGGGCGCGTGAGACCCAGTACTTC
TRBJ2-1 | . | . | 14 | TRBV11-2 | CASSLGAGLNEQFF | TGTGCCAGCAGCTTAGGGGCGGGACTCAATGAGCAGTTCTTC
TRBJ1-2 | . | . | 12 | TRBV12-3/TRBV12-4 | CASSFAGNGYTF | TGTGCCAGCAGTTTTGCGGGTAATGGCTACACCTTC
TRBJ2-7 | TRBD2 | . | 15 | TRBV5-1 | CASSLGGGLVYEQYF | TGCGCCAGCAGCTTGGGCGGGGGTTTGGTCTACGAGCAGTACTTC
TRBJ1-1 | . | few | 17 | TRBV6-2/TRBV6-3 | CASSLPGHRIENTEAFF | TGTGCCAGCAGTTTGCCGGGACATCGTATAGAGAACACTGAAGCTTTCTTT
TRBJ2-3 | TRBD2 | . | 16 | TRBV11-3 | CASSSGKRGKTDTQYF | TGTGCCAGCAGCTCGGGTAAGCGGGGGAAAACAGATACGCAGTATTTT
TRBJ1-5 | TRBD1 | . | 16 | TRBV18 | CASSQFKGASNQPQHF | TGTGCCAGCTCACAATTTAAGGGGGCTAGCAATCAGCCCCAGCATTTT